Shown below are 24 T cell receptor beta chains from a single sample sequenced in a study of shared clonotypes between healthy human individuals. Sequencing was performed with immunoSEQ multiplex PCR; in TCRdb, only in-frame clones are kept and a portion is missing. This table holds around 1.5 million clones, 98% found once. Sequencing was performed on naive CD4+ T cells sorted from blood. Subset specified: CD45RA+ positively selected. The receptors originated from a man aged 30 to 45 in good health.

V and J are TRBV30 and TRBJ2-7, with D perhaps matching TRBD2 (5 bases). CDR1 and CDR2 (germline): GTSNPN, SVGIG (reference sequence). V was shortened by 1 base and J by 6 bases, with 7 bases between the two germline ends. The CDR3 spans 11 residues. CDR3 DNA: TGTGCCTGGAGTGGGAGCGGCGAGCAGTACTTC. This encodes CAWSGSGEQYF.

CDR3 DNA sequence: TGCGCCAGCCGGAGGATTGAGGCCGGCCCCTACGAGCAGTACTTC. Protein: CASRRIEAGPYEQYF. The chain links TRBV5-1 to TRBJ2-7; maybe TRBD2 (5 bases). The CDR3 sequence is 15 residues long. V lost 7 bases and J 2 bases, leaving 19 bases between the germline ends. CDR1 SGHRS and CDR2 YFSETQ come from the germline V gene.

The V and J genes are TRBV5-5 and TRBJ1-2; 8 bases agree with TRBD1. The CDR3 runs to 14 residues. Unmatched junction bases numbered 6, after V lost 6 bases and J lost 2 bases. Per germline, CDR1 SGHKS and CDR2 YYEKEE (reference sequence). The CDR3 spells CASIPQGANYGYTF. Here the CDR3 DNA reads TGTGCCAGCATTCCGCAGGGGGCCAACTATGGCTACACCTTC.

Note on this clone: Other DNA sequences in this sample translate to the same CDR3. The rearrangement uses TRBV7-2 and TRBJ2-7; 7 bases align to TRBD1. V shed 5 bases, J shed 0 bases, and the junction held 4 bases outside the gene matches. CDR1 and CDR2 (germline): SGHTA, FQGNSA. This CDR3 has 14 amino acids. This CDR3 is CASSLGTDSYEQYF. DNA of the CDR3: TGTGCCAGCAGCCTCGGGACAGACTCCTACGAGCAGTACTTC. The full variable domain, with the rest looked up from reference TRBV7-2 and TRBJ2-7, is GAGVSQSPSNKVTEKGKDVELRCDPISGHTALYWYRQSLGQGLEFLIYFQGNSAPDKSGLPSDRFSAERTGGSVSTLTIQRTQQEDSAVYLCASSLGTDSYEQYFGPGTRLTVT.

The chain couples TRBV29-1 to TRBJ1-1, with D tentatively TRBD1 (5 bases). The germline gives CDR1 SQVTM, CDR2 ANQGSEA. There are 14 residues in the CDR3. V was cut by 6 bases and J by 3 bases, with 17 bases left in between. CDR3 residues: CSVYQGRVDTEAFF. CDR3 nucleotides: TGCAGCGTGTATCAGGGTCGTGTCGACACTGAAGCTTTCTTT.

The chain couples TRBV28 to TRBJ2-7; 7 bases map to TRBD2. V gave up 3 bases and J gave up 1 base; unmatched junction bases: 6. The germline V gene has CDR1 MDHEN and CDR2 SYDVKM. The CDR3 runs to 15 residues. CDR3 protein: CASSLGTSVSYEQYF. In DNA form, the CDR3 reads TGTGCCAGCAGTTTGGGTACTAGCGTATCCTACGAGCAGTACTTC. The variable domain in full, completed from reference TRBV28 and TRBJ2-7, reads DVKVTQSSRYLVKRTGEKVFLECVQDMDHENMFWYRQDPGLGLRLIYFSYDVKMKEKGDIPEGYSVSREKKERFSLILESASTNQTSMYLCASSLGTSVSYEQYFGPGTRLTVT.

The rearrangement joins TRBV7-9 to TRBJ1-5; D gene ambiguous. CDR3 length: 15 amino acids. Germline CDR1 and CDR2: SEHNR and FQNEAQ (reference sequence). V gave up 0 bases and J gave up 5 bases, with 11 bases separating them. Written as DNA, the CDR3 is TGTGCCAGCAGCTTAGCAGGAGGCCTGGATCAGCCCCAGCATTTT. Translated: CASSLAGGLDQPQHF. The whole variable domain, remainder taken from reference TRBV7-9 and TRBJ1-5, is DTGVSQNPRHKITKRGQNVTFRCDPISEHNRLYWYRQTLGQGPEFLTYFQNEAQLEKSRLLSDRFSAERPKGSFSTLEIQRTEQGDSAMYLCASSLAGGLDQPQHFGDGTRLSIL.

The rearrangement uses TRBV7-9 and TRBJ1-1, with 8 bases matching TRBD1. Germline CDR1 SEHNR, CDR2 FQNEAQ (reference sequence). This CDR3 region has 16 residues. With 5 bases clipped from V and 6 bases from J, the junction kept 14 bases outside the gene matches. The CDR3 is CASSPRGTGVFPEAFF. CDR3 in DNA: TGTGCCAGCAGCCCGCGGGGGACAGGAGTTTTCCCTGAAGCTTTCTTT.

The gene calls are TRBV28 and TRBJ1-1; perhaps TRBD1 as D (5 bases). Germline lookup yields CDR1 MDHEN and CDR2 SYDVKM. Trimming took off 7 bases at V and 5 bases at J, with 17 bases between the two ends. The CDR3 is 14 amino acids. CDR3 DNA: TGTGCCAGCACCCTCGCGGGGGGGGTGACTGAAGCTTTCTTT. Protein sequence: CASTLAGGVTEAFF.

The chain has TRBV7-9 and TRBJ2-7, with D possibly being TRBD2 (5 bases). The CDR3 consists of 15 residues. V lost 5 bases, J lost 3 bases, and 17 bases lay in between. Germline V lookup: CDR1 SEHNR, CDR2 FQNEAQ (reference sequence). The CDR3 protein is CASSPGGPGDYEQYF. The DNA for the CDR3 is TGTGCCAGCAGCCCCGGAGGTCCAGGCGACTACGAGCAGTACTTC.

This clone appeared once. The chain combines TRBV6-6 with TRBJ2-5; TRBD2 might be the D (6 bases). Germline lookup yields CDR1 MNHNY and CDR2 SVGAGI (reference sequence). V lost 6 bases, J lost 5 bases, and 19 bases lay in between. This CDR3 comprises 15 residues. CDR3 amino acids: CASRPLGGFGETQYF. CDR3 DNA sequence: TGTGCCAGCAGACCCCTCGGGGGATTTGGGGAGACCCAGTACTTC.

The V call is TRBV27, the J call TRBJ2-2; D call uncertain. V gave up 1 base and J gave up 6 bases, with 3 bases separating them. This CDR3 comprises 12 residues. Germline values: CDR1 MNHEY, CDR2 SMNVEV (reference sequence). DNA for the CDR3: TGTGCCAGCAGTTTATTGGCCGGGGAGCTGTTTTTT. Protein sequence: CASSLLAGELFF.

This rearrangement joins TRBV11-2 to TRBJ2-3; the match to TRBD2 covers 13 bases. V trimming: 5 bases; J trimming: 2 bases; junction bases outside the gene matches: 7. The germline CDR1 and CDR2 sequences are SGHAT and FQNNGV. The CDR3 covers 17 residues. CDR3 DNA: TGTGCCAGCAGCGGACTAGCGGGAGTTATCTACACAGATACGCAGTATTTT. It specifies CASSGLAGVIYTDTQYF.

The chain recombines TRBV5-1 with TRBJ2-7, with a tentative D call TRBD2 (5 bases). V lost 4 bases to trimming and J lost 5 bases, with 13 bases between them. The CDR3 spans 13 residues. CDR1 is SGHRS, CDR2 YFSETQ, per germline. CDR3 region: CASSAWESNEQYF. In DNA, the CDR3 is TGCGCCAGCAGCGCTTGGGAGTCGAACGAGCAGTACTTC.

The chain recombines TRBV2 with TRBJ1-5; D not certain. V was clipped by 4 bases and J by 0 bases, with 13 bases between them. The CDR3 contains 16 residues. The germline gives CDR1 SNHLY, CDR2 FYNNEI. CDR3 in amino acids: CASSGNRRYSNQPQHF. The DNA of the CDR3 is TGTGCCAGCAGTGGAAATCGTCGGTATAGCAATCAGCCCCAGCATTTT.

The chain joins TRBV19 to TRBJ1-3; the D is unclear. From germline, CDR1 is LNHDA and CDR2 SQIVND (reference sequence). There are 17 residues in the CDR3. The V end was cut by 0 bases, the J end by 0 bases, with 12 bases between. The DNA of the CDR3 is TGTGCCAGTAGTATAGAAGAGGCAGGACCCTCTGGAAACACCATATATTTT. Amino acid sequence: CASSIEEAGPSGNTIYF.

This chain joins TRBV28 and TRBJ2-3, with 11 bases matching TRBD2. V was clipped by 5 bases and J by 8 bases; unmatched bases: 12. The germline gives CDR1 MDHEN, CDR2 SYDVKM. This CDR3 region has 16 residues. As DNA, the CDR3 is TGTGCCAGCAGTCCAAGACTAGCGGGAAGCTCGGGTACGCAGTATTTT. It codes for CASSPRLAGSSGTQYF.

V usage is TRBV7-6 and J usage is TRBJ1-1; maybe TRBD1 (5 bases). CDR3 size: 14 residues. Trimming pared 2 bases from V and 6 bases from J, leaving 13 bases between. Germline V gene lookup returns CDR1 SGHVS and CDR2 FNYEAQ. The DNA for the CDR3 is TGTGCCAGCAGCTTAAAATCTCTGGGGCCTGAAGCTTTCTTT. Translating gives CASSLKSLGPEAFF.

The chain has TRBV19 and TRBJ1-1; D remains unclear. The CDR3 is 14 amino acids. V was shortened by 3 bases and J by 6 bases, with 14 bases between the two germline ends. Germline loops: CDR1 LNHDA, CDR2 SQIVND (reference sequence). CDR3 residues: CASSITSGRAEAFF. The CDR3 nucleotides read TGTGCCAGTAGTATTACTAGTGGTAGGGCTGAAGCTTTCTTT.

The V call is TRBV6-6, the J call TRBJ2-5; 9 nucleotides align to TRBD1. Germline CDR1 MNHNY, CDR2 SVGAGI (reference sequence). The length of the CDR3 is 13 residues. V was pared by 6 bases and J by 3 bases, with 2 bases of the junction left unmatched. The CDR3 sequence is CASRRQGEETQYF. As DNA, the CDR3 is TGTGCCAGCAGACGACAGGGGGAAGAGACCCAGTACTTC.

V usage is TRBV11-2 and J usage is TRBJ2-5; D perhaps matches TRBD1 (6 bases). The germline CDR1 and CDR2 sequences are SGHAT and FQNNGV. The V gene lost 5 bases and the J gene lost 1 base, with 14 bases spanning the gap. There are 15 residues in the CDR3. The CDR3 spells CASSRIDRFQETQYF. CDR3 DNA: TGTGCCAGCAGCCGGATCGACAGGTTCCAAGAGACCCAGTACTTC.

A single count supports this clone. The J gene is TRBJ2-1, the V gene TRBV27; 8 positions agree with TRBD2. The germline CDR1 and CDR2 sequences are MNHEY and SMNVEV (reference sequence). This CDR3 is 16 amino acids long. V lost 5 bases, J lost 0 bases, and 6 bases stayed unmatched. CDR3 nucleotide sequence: TGTGCCAGCAGTCCCTTAGCGGGACGCTCCTACAATGAGCAGTTCTTC. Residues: CASSPLAGRSYNEQFF.

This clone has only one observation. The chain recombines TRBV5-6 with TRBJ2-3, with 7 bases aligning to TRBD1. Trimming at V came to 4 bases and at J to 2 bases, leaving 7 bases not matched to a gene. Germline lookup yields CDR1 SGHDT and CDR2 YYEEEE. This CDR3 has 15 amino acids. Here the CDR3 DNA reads TGTGCCAGCAGCCCTCGGGACAGTTACACAGATACGCAGTATTTT. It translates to CASSPRDSYTDTQYF. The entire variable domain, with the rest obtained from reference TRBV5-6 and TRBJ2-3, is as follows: DAGVTQSPTHLIKTRGQQVTLRCSPKSGHDTVSWYQQALGQGPQFIFQYYEEEERQRGNFPDRFSGHQFPNYSSELNVNALLLGDSALYLCASSPRDSYTDTQYFGPGTRLTVL.

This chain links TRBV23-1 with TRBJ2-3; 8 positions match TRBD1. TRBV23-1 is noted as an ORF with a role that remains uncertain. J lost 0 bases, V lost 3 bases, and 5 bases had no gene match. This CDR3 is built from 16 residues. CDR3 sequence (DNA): TGCGCCAGCAGTCATCCGGGACAGGAGAGCACAGATACGCAGTATTTT. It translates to CASSHPGQESTDTQYF.